This T cell receptor (beta chain) came from a study of T-cell reconstitution after alpha-beta-depleted transplantation in children. Unique molecular identifiers were used to barcode this TCRbeta library. TCRdb fed the PCR reads into MiXCR, producing one record per CDR3 protein. The sample lists nearly 350,000 distinct CDR3 sequences, about a sixth occurring once. Study-wide points: Newly produced T cells mostly provided counts and TCRbeta diversity after one year, as hyperexpanded clones declined. Surviving recipient T cells and intrathymic progenitors accounted for some patients' high TCRbeta diversity at day 60. In patients about two months after transplant, alpha-beta T cells reportedly arose from several hundred expanded graft clones.

Comment on this clonotype: The antigen is not known.

The length of the CDR3 is 14 residues. Trimming at V came to 2 bases and at J to 7 bases, leaving 8 bases not matched to a gene. Germline V gene sequence: CDR1 DFQATT, CDR2 SNEGSKA (reference sequence). Material: PBMCs, mostly from graft donor cells, obtained 360 days after TCRalphabeta/CD19-depleted stem cell transplant. This TCR was recovered from a male patient between 2 and 10 years old who had a stem cell transplant for acute lymphoblastic leukemia, so the T cells may come from the graft donor. V usage is TRBV20-1 and J usage is TRBJ2-1, with 7 bases aligning to TRBD2. DNA for the CDR3: TGCAGTGCTAGACCTAGCGGCCTGGGGAATGAGCAGTTCTTC. Protein: CSARPSGLGNEQFF.